This TCR beta chain was sequenced in a study of regulatory T cells in long-lasting Graves disease. About the research overall: Graves' cases, newly diagnosed, had used antithyroid drugs under 3 months.

This clonotype came up a few times. Regarding time point: newly diagnosed GD, antithyroid drugs for less than 3 months. There was RNA extracted from PBMCs, and the TCR library was made from it. Enrollment of patients was through an endocrinology department in Xi'an, China. CDR3 regions were amplified by Arm-PCR using iRepertoire HTBI primers to build TCR beta libraries. MiXCR, run by TCRdb on the multiplex PCR reads, gives a single entry per CDR3 protein. The table lists 390,000 or so distinct CDR3 sequences, about an eighth of them singletons, with 15% to 20% in the top ten. From germline, CDR1 is MNHNS and CDR2 SASEGT. The CDR3 is 14 amino acids. V was trimmed by 7 bases and J by 7 bases, leaving 16 bases between them. These same records also appear under a second study, on T cells in Graves' hyperthyroidism and ophthalmopathy. From that second work: It was considered stable Graves' hyperthyroidism when ophthalmopathy did not progress within 18 months. Exclusion criteria comprised uncontrolled infection, other autoimmune disease, pregnancy or lactation.

The sequences come from peripheral blood mononuclear cells (PBMCs), collected at new diagnosis, from a patient treated with antithyroid drugs. This chain connects TRBV6-1 to TRBJ2-2; D ambiguous. This clonotype was obtained from a woman aged 18-29 years with Graves disease. CDR3 region: CASIGLGDSGELFF. DNA for the CDR3: TGTGCCAGCATCGGGTTAGGAGATAGCGGGGAGCTGTTTTTT.